This T cell receptor (beta chain) was recorded in a study of CXCR3-negative and CXCR3-positive naive CD8 T cells. Study outcomes and limitations: CXCR3 levels fell partly with cryopreservation; most assays relied on fresh PBMCs.

Note on this clonotype: Its antigen is as yet unknown.

Germline CDR1 SEHNR, CDR2 FQNEAQ (reference sequence). This CDR3 is built from 14 residues. The TRB libraries of cDNA were built by UMI-labeled 5' RACE. With the 5' RACE reads reprocessed, TCRdb shows one record per CDR3 protein and no DNA. The sample holds 45,000 to 70,000 distinct CDR3 sequences. The sequenced sample consisted of memory CD8+ T cells from blood. This receptor was taken from a human donor in good health. Some clones in this sample may be carry-over from other donors' samples. V gene TRBV7-9 combines with J gene TRBJ2-3; checking the TCRdb D call of TRBD1 is not possible without DNA. The chain's CDR3 is CASSFDRDPDTQYF. The variable domain in full, with the rest retrieved from reference TRBV7-9 and TRBJ2-3, is DTGVSQNPRHKITKRGQNVTFRCDPISEHNRLYWYRQTLGQGPEFLTYFQNEAQLEKSRLLSDRFSAERPKGSFSTLEIQRTEQGDSAMYLCASSFDRDPDTQYFGPGTRLTVL.